Sequencing of this TCR beta chain was carried out in a study of cytomegalovirus exposure and HLA in healthy donors. The PCR contained 60 Vbeta and 13 Jbeta primers. Repertoires were generated with immunoSEQ multiplex PCR, while TCRdb's copy carries only in-frame clones and drops some. Here the sample spans fewer than 200,000 clones, 60% to 80% being singletons. General study findings and limits: Beyond CMV serostatus, there was no information to go on about immune exposure.

The germline CDR1 and CDR2 sequences are LGHNA and YNFKEQ. The CDR3 sequence is 21 residues long. V was clipped by 4 bases and J by 1 base, with 26 bases between them. Turning to this clone: What it recognizes is unknown.

The source material was PBMCs. V is TRBV4-2 and J is TRBJ2-6; D might be TRBD1 (6 bases). The source is a man aged 55 to 70 in good health and CMV-seronegative. This CDR3 is CASSLRIATGSRASGANVLTF. The CDR3 DNA follows: TGTGCCAGCAGCCTAAGGATAGCGACAGGCTCAAGGGCTTCTGGGGCCAACGTCCTGACTTTC.